The 10 T cell receptor beta chains reported below all come from one sample, sequenced in a study of T-cell memory formation after mild COVID-19 (dated by TCRdb to the early 2020s). Libraries were prepared through 5' RACE. The instrument given in TCRdb is Illumina NovaSeq 6000. TCRdb's own reprocessing of the public reads used fastp at Q25 and MiXCR and kept productive beta chains. Rows with one shared CDR3 protein collapse into an entry with the most common genes and DNA. The sample table lists 250,000 to 350,000 distinct CDR3 sequences, 15% to 20% of them with a count of one. The top ten clonotypes cover 20% to 25% of the sample. The specimen sequenced was PBMCs or a T cell subset sorted from them (not recorded which). The receptors were gathered from a man aged 18 to 30 who had mild COVID-19 (a few samples of this study predate the infection). The sample titles of this study are shuffled in the database, so cell type and time point are left out; the donor was told from shared clones.

In this sample, this clonotype turned up a few times. This chain connects TRBV5-1 to TRBJ1-1; D not certain. Germline lookup yields CDR1 SGHRS and CDR2 YFSETQ. The ends were cut back, 1 base at V and 4 bases at J, with 11 bases in the middle. This CDR3 is built from 14 residues. The CDR3 DNA reads as TGCGCCAGCAGCTTGTTCCCGGGGTCCACTGAAGCTTTCTTT. Translating it yields CASSLFPGSTEAFF.

This sequence joins TRBV5-1 and TRBJ2-6, with D perhaps being TRBD1 or TRBD2 (5 bases each). The CDR3 is 19 residues long. The V end lost 1 base, the J end lost 3 bases, and 20 bases lay between the germline ends. Germline V gene data show CDR1 as SGHRS and CDR2 as YFSETQ. The CDR3 region is CASSLFRDGVQFGANVLTF. As DNA, the CDR3 is TGCGCCAGCAGCTTGTTCCGGGACGGAGTCCAATTTGGGGCCAACGTCCTGACTTTC.

The rearrangement joins TRBV24-1 to TRBJ2-1, with D possibly matching TRBD2 (5 bases). This CDR3 has 14 amino acids. The germline V gene encodes CDR1 KGHDR and CDR2 SFDVKD. The V end lost 0 bases, the J end lost 8 bases, and 10 bases lay between the germline ends. DNA for the CDR3: TGTGCCACCAGTGATTTGATGAGGGTTGATGAGCAGTTCTTC. This translates into CATSDLMRVDEQFF.

This clonotype showed up many times. The genes are TRBV5-1 and TRBJ2-2; D ambiguous. The CDR3 spans 12 residues. Germline V gives CDR1 SGHRS, CDR2 YFSETQ. Trimming pared 1 base from V and 6 bases from J, leaving 4 bases between. The DNA of the CDR3 is TGCGCCAGCAGCTTGTTCTCCGGGGAGCTGTTTTTT. This sequence encodes CASSLFSGELFF.

This clonotype was detected only a few times. The rearrangement uses TRBV5-1 and TRBJ2-7, with D perhaps being TRBD1 or TRBD2 (5 bases each). V lost 4 bases and J 5 bases, leaving 16 bases between the germline ends. The CDR3 covers 14 residues. Per the germline V gene, CDR1 is SGHRS and CDR2 is YFSETQ. The CDR3 coding sequence is TGCGCCAGCAGCAGTCGGGGACCCCTAGACGAGCAGTACTTC. Translation gives CASSSRGPLDEQYF.

The V call is TRBV7-2, the J call TRBJ2-5; no clear D gene. V lost 2 bases, J lost 2 bases, and 9 bases lay in between. The germline V gene has CDR1 SGHTA and CDR2 FQGNSA. The CDR3 length is 14 residues. CDR3 sequence (DNA): TGTGCCAGCAGCTTAAGTAACGGTCAAGAGACCCAGTACTTC. Translation gives CASSLSNGQETQYF.

This clonotype was seen a few times. The chain combines TRBV11-3 with TRBJ2-3; D is uncertain. The ends were cut back, 3 bases at V and 14 bases at J, with 15 bases in the middle. The CDR3 has 12 residues. Per the germline V gene, CDR1 is SGHNT and CDR2 is YENEEA. For the CDR3, the DNA is TGTGCCAGCAGCTTTGATGGGGAAGGTCTGTATTTT. Protein: CASSFDGEGLYF. Full variable domain (outside the CDR3, taken from reference TRBV11-3 and TRBJ2-3): EAGVVQSPRYKIIEKKQPVAFWCNPISGHNTLYWYLQNLGQGPELLIRYENEEAVDDSQLPKDRFSAERLKGVDSTLKIQPAELGDSAVYLCASSFDGEGLYFGPGTRLTVL.

This clonotype was seen a handful of times. V and J are TRBV7-8 and TRBJ2-3; a weak D match, TRBD2 (5 bases). This CDR3 comprises 15 residues. V was shortened by 3 bases and J by 2 bases, with 12 bases between the two germline ends. The germline V gene has CDR1 SGHVS and CDR2 FQNEAQ. CDR3 sequence (DNA): TGTGCCAGCAGCTTCCGCCCGGGGATCACAGATACGCAGTATTTT. Translated, it gives CASSFRPGITDTQYF.

This clonotype was observed a handful of times. V gene TRBV30 combines with J gene TRBJ2-7, with D tentatively TRBD1 or TRBD2 (5 bases each). V was trimmed by 2 bases and J by 2 bases, leaving 10 bases between them. The CDR3 runs to 13 residues. Germline V lookup: CDR1 GTSNPN, CDR2 SVGIG (reference sequence). The DNA of the CDR3 is TGTGCCTGGAGTTTGGGGGACCCCTACGAGCAGTACTTC. Protein product: CAWSLGDPYEQYF.

This clonotype has just a few counts. The J gene is TRBJ2-4, the V gene TRBV20-1, with a weak D call TRBD1 (6 bases). The germline CDR1 and CDR2 sequences are DFQATT and SNEGSKA (reference sequence). Trimming took 2 bases from V and 1 from J, leaving 21 bases between them. The CDR3 length is 18 residues. Here the CDR3 reads CSARPMDSRKVAKNIQYF. The CDR3 DNA reads as TGCAGTGCTAGACCGATGGACAGCCGTAAGGTTGCCAAAAACATTCAGTACTTC.